This TCR beta chain was sequenced for a study of T cell repertoires in cytomegalovirus infection. Across the study: Newly reported HLA-C-restricted and thoroughly characterized HLA-B-restricted CMV epitopes were employed. Findings and limits, study-wide: Clonotype analysis showed dominance of the ex vivo response by HLA-C-restricted CMV-specific TCR beta clonotypes.

TCRdb re-called the reads through MiXCR, storing one row per CDR3 protein. The sample yields some 500,000 distinct CDR3 sequences, around 40% seen once. Trimming removed 3 bases from V and 1 base from J; junction bases left unmatched: 6. CDR1 and CDR2 (germline): SGHAT, FQNNGV. The CDR3 sequence is 16 residues long. Worth noting for this clonotype: Antigen: not known.

Sequencing was performed on cultured PBMCs, taken from culture after CMV antigen stimulation. The sequence was obtained from a human donor in good health (CMV status not recorded). Some clones in this sample may be carry-over from other donors' samples. The rearrangement links TRBV11-2 to TRBJ2-7, with 10 bases identical to TRBD2. Here the CDR3 DNA reads TGTGCCAGCAGCTTCCTAGCGGGAGATGGGTCCTACGAGCAGTACTTC. As protein: CASSFLAGDGSYEQYF. Complete variable domain (other parts from reference TRBV11-2 and TRBJ2-7): EAGVAQSPRYKIIEKRQSVAFWCNPISGHATLYWYQQILGQGPKLLIQFQNNGVVDDSQLPKDRFSAERLKGVDSTLKIQPAKLEDSAVYLCASSFLAGDGSYEQYFGPGTRLTVT.